This entry features one T cell receptor (beta chain) sequence. No antigen is known for it. Amplified TCR beta CDR3 regions came from RNA transcripts. A first-round RT-PCR of the TCR CDR3 used the HTBI primer set. In TCRdb, the multiplex PCR reads were re-called with MiXCR into one record per CDR3 protein. The sample has hundreds of thousands of distinct CDR3 sequences, approximately 24% seen once. This record belongs to a study of T cells in Graves' hyperthyroidism and ophthalmopathy. Unmatched junction bases numbered 14, after V lost 6 bases and J lost 3 bases. The CDR3 is 17 amino acids. Study-wide results and limits: In the analysis, a 13 V-J model separated ophthalmopathy from stable hyperthyroidism.

The sample taken for sequencing was blood. This chain links TRBV12-3 or TRBV12-4 with TRBJ2-7, with 10 bases fitting TRBD2. The sequence was obtained from a woman aged 30 to 39 with Graves' ophthalmopathy. This chain's CDR3 is CASSQLPLSGGIYEQYF. For the CDR3, the DNA is TGTGCCAGCAGCCAGCTCCCTCTTAGCGGGGGGATCTACGAGCAGTACTTC.